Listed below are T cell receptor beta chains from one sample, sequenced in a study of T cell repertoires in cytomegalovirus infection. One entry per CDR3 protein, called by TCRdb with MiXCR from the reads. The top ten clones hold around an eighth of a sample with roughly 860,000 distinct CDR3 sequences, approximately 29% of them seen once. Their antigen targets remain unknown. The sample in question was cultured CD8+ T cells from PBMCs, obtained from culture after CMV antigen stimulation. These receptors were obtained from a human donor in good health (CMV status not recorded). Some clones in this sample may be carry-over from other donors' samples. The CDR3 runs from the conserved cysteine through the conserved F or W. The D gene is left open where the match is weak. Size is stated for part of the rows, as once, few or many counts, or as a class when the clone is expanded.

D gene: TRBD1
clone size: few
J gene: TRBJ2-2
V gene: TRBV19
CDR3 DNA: TGTGCCAGTAGTCGCCTCCGACAGGGAGAGGGCACCGGGGAGCTGTTTTTT
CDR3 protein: CASSRLRQGEGTGELFF

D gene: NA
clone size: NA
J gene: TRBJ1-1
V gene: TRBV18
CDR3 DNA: TGTGCCAGCATAGGGTCGAACACTGAAGCTTTCTTT
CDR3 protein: CASIGSNTEAFF

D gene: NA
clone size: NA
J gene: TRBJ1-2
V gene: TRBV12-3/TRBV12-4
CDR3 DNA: TGTGCCAGCACCCAAGGGGGGGCGGGCTACACCTTC
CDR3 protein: CASTQGGAGYTF

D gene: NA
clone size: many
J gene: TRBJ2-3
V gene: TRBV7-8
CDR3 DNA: TGTGCCAGCAGCTTACTAGCTCTGAATACGCAGTATTTT
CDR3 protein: CASSLLALNTQYF

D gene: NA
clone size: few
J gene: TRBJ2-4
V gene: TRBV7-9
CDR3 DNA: TGTGCCAGCAGCCCCGCCCCAAACATTCAGTACTTC
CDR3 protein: CASSPAPNIQYF

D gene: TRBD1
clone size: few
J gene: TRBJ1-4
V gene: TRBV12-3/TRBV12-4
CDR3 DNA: TGTGCCAGCAGTTCCACCGGGACAGGAGATGAAAAACTGTTTTTT
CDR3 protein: CASSSTGTGDEKLFF

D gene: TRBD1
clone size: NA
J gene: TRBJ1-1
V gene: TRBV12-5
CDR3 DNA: TGTGCTAGTATATTTACAAAACCAGGGGGTTCTGACACTGAAGCTTTCTTT
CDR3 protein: CASIFTKPGGSDTEAFF

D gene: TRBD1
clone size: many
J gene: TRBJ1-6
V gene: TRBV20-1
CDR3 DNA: TGCAGTGCGGGACAGGGACTGGGAATGGATTCACCCCTCCACTTT
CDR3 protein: CSAGQGLGMDSPLHF

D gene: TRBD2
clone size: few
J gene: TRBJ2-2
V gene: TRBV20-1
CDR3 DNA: TGCAGTGCTCTGACTAGCGGGGGGGCTCGAACCGGGGAGCTGTTTTTT
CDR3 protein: CSALTSGGARTGELFF

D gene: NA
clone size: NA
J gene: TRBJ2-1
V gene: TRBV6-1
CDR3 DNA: TGTGCCAGCCTAGGGTGGCACCGCTCCTACAATGAGCAGTTCTTC
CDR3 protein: CASLGWHRSYNEQFF

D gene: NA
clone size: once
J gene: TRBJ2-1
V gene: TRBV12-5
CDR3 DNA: TGTGCTAGTGGGAGAACTTACAATGAGCAGTTCTTC
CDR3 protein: CASGRTYNEQFF

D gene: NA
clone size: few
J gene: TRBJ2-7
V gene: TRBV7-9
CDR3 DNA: TGTGCCAGCAGCCCTGGCAACGAGCAGTACTTC
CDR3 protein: CASSPGNEQYF

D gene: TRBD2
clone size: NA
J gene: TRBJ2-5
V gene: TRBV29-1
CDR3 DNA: TGCAGCGTTGATGGGGGACTAGCGGGGGGGCAAGAGACCCAGTACTTC
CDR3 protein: CSVDGGLAGGQETQYF

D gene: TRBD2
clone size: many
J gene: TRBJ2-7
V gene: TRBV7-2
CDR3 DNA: TGTGCCAGCAGCTTAGCTCTAGCGGGGGACACCTACGAGCAGTACTTC
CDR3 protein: CASSLALAGDTYEQYF

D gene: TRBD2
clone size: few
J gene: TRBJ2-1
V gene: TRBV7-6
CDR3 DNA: TGTGCCAGCAGCCACCTCCGAGCGGGGGGTTACAATGAGCAGTTCTTC
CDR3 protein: CASSHLRAGGYNEQFF

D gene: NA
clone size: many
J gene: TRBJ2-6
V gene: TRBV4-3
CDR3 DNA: TGCGCCAGCAGCCAAGACTCATCGGGGACAGGGGCCAACGTCCTGACTTTC
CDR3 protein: CASSQDSSGTGANVLTF

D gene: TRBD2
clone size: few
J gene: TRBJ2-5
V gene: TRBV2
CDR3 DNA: TGTGCCAGCAGTGTCTTACTAGCGGGGGGGCTTGAGACCCAGTACTTC
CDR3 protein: CASSVLLAGGLETQYF

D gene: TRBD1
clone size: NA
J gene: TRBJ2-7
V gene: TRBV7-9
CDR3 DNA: TGTGTCAGCAGCCAGATGAGGCAGGGGGCTTCCTACGAGCAGTACTTC
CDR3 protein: CVSSQMRQGASYEQYF

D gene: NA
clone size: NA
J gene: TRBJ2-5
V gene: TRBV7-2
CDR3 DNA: TGTGCCAGCAGCCCGTCGTGGGAGACCCAGTACTTC
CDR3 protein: CASSPSWETQYF

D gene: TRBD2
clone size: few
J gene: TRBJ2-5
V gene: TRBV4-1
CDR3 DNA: TGCGCCAGCAGCCAAGGTCCGGGACTAGCGCCCCAAGAGACCCAGTACTTC
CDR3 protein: CASSQGPGLAPQETQYF

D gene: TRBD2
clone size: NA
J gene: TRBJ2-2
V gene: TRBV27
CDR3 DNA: TGTGCCAGCAGATCTAGCGGGGGGTTTCTCTCCGGGGAGCTGTTTTTT
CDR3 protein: CASRSSGGFLSGELFF

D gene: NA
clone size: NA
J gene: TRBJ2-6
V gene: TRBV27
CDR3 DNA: TGTGCCAGCAGTCCCCAAGGGGGATCTGGGGCCAACGTCCTGACTTTC
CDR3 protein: CASSPQGGSGANVLTF